This TCR beta chain came from a study of vaccination effects on CD4 cells after COVID-19. The study's findings and limits: Clonal contraction was marked in infection- and vaccine-induced clones late after vaccination.

About this clone itself: Its antigen is unknown.

Repertoires were generated with immunoSEQ multiplex PCR, while TCRdb's copy carries only in-frame clones and drops some. Of 25,000 to 35,000 clones listed, roughly 76% are singletons. Within the ViraFEST assay, antigen-specific CD4+ T cells underwent expansion with viral peptide pools prior to sequencing. Investigators separated out CD4+ T cells once around nine days of culture had passed. Participants completed two doses of the BNT162b2 or mRNA-1273 vaccine. Wells each received 1.5 million to 2.5 million PBMC, cultured with around 10 IU/ml IL-2 and roughly 9.3 ug/ml peptides. Germline V CDR1 and CDR2: SGHRS, YFSETQ. The CDR3 consists of 16 residues. Trimming cost V 0 bases and J 7 bases, with 19 bases left between them.

This chain links TRBV5-1 with TRBJ1-2; the D is unclear. Sequences were derived from CD4+ T cells from PBMCs cultured with SARS-CoV-2 spike peptides, sampled after COVID-19 vaccination. This TCR came from a human donor who received a COVID-19 vaccine. Some clones in this sample may be carry-over from other donors' samples. The CDR3 DNA reads as TGCGCCAGCAGCTTGGCTGTGACGGCGGGTACATCTGGCTACACCTTC. Translation: CASSLAVTAGTSGYTF.